Presented here are 24 T cell receptor delta chains from one specimen sequenced in a study of γδ T cells in repeated Plasmodium falciparum infection. Flow sorting of PBMC yielded separate Vgamma9/Vdelta2+ and Vdelta2-negative gammadelta T cell populations for bulk repertoire analysis. TCRdb reanalysed the multiplex PCR reads with CATT. The data show 85,000 to 100,000 delta-chain clones, 0.9% to 1% seen once. Sequenced input: gamma-delta T cells from blood. These TCRs come from a pool of human donors (malaria-infected and uninfected, not separated).

A few counts support this clone. TCRdb's protein, taken from a much larger clone, differs from this DNA's translation at residue 14, likely owing to a read error; the protein displayed comes from the DNA. This chain links TRDV1 with TRDJ1; 9 bases match TRDD3. Germline lookup yields CDR1 TSWWSYY and CDR2 QGS. The CDR3 runs to 20 residues. The ends lost 4 bases at V and 1 base at J; junction bases unmatched: 19. The DNA for the CDR3 is TGTGCTCTTGGGGCCTCCCGTGGCGGTACTGGGGGAGCCCCCACCGATAAACTCATCTTT. It translates to CALGASRGGTGGAPTDKLIF.

This clone has more than one count but fewer than ten. The protein in TCRdb stems from a much larger clone and differs at residue 13 from this DNA's translation, likely a read error; here the protein is translated from the DNA. The rearrangement joins TRDV1 to TRDJ1, with 7 positions matching TRDD3. CDR1 is TSWWSYY and CDR2 is QGS in the germline V gene. The V gene end was trimmed by 2 bases and the J gene end by 1 base; junction bases not matched to a gene: 16. The CDR3 is made up of 19 amino acids. In nucleotides, the CDR3 is TGTGCTCTTGGGGAATCTACGCAGTACTGGGGAGTGTGCACCGATAAACTCATCTTT. Residues: CALGESTQYWGVCTDKLIF.

Concerning this clone itself: TCRdb's protein for this DNA is that of a much larger clone and differs from the translation at residue 4, likely a read error; the protein shown is the DNA translation. The chain uses TRDV2 and TRDJ1; D is unresolved. In the absence of a J gene in TCRdb, the DNA was matched to germline to assign it here. Germline loops: CDR1 GEAIGNYY, CDR2 EKD. The CDR3 length is 14 residues. Trimming removed 5 bases from V and 0 bases from J, with 12 bases in between. In DNA, the CDR3 is TGTGCCTGTGGTCGTCGAAGGTACACCGATAAACTCATCTTT. This gives the protein CACGRRRYTDKLIF.

About this clone itself: The TCRdb protein comes from a much larger clone and disagrees with this DNA's translation at residue 3, likely due to a read error; the protein given here is derived from the DNA. The gene calls are TRDV1 and TRDJ1; the match to TRDD3 covers 8 bases. TCRdb offers no J gene call, so here the DNA was matched to germline to obtain one. Germline V gene sequence: CDR1 TSWWSYY, CDR2 QGS. The CDR3 runs to 22 residues. The CDR3 DNA reads TGTGCTCCTGGGGAACTCCTTCGGGGTCGGGGATACAGCACTCCGTACACCGATAAACTCATCTTT. Its translation: CAPGELLRGRGYSTPYTDKLIF.

In regard to this clone: The likely explanation is a read error, given a far larger clone one base away. Other DNA sequences in the same sample also yield this CDR3. The J gene has no call, while the V gene is TRDV2. This CDR3 comprises 14 residues. Germline V gene lookup returns CDR1 GEAIGNYY and CDR2 EKD. CDR3 DNA sequence: TGTGCCTGTGACACCGTTTTGTACACCGATAAACTCATTTTT. Its translation: CACDTVLYTDKLIF.

This clone has just a few counts. Since a far larger clone is one base different, this is likely a read error. Different DNA sequences within this sample yield the same CDR3. The V call is TRDV2, the J call TRDJ1; 13 bases agree with TRDD3. As TCRdb names no J gene, one was assigned here on the basis of a DNA match to germline. The CDR3 is 18 amino acids. J lost 2 bases, V lost 0 bases, and 8 bases had no gene match. CDR1 and CDR2 (germline): GEAIGNYY, EKD. The CDR3 protein is CACDTLLLGDTKTDKLIF. The DNA for the CDR3 is TGTGCCTGTGACACCTTGTTACTGGGGGATACGAAAACCGATAAACTCATCTTT.

This clone was found many times. A far larger clone is one base from this, pointing to a likely read error. Other nucleotide sequences from this sample produce the same CDR3. This chain links TRDV2 with TRDJ1, with 7 nucleotides matching TRDD3. The CDR3 length is 17 residues. Unmatched junction bases numbered 17, after V lost 7 bases and J lost 1 base. The germline CDR1 and CDR2 sequences are GEAIGNYY and EKD. The CDR3 nucleotides read TGTGCCTGCGACCGGATGGGGGGATCTCCAGGCACCGATAAACTCATCTTT. Translation gives CACDRMGGSPGTDKLIF.

With regard to this clone: TCRdb attributes to this sequence the protein of a much larger clone, which differs from the DNA translation at residue 8; a read error is likely, and the protein displayed is translated from the DNA. This chain connects TRDV1 to TRDJ1; D remains unclear. No J segment appears in TCRdb, so it was assigned here by matching the sequence to germline. Trimming took off 3 bases at V and 4 bases at J, with 33 bases between the two ends. The CDR3 has 21 residues. The V gene's germline CDR1 is TSWWSYY and CDR2 QGS. The CDR3 spells CALGDLTLLPIPIHRYDKLIF. The CDR3 DNA follows: TGTGCTCTTGGGGACCTTACCCTCCTCCCAATACCTATCCACCGCTACGATAAACTCATCTTT.

There are a few counts of this clone. This DNA translates differently at residue 18 from the TCRdb protein, which is that of a much larger clone; a read error is likely, and the protein shown is the DNA's own translation. The V gene corresponds to TRDV1; no J gene was called; TRDD3 reflects the table's D call only, with no check against the DNA. CDR3 size: 19 residues. CDR1 and CDR2 (germline): TSWWSYY, QGS. CDR3 nucleotides: TGTGCTCTTGGGAAAAATCCGGGGGATAAAATGGGAAGAACCGATAAACTCACCTTT. It encodes CALGKNPGDKMGRTDKLTF.

This clone was observed at least ten times. Other DNA variants within this sample encode the same CDR3. The genes are TRDV1 and TRDJ1; the match to TRDD3 covers 11 bases. There are 20 residues in the CDR3. The V and J ends lost 0 bases and 0 bases, in that order; junction bases with no gene match: 12. Germline lookup yields CDR1 TSWWSYY and CDR2 QGS. CDR3 sequence: CALGELGPGLGDKYTDKLIF. CDR3 bases: TGTGCTCTTGGGGAACTTGGTCCGGGACTGGGGGATAAGTACACCGATAAACTCATCTTT.

This clone has just a few counts. TCRdb assigns this DNA the protein of a much larger clone, which departs from its translation at residue 9; this likely reflects a read error, and the protein shown comes from translating the DNA. The chain employs TRDV1 and TRDJ1; possibly TRDD3 for D (5 bases). Looked up from germline, CDR1 is TSWWSYY and CDR2 is QGS. There are 19 residues in the CDR3. The ends were cut back, 1 base at V and 4 bases at J, with 25 bases in the middle. The CDR3 DNA reads TGTGCTCTTGGGGAACATAAGGCGGAATGGGGTGCTCGGGTCGATAAACTCATCTTT. Translated, it gives CALGEHKAEWGARVDKLIF.

This clone showed up just a few times. This DNA translates differently at residue 16 from the TCRdb protein, which is that of a much larger clone; a read error is likely, and the protein shown is the DNA's own translation. The CDR3 bases are TGTGCCTGTGGACCACGAGACTGGGGGATACGTAAGTACACCGATAGACTCATCTTT. The encoded protein is CACGPRDWGIRKYTDRLIF. The genes are TRDV2 and TRDJ1; 13 bases fit TRDD3. TCRdb leaves out the J gene; it was filled in here by matching the DNA to germline. Germline CDR1 GEAIGNYY, CDR2 EKD. The CDR3 totals 19 residues.

Points on this clone: TCRdb has a much larger clone's protein, which differs at residue 6 from the translation of this DNA, likely because of a read error; what is shown is the protein translated from the DNA. The chain links TRDV2 to TRDJ1, with 9 bases aligning to TRDD3. J gave up 3 bases and V 0 bases, and 7 bases lay outside the gene matches. Germline V gives CDR1 GEAIGNYY, CDR2 EKD. CDR3 length equals 16 residues. The DNA for the CDR3 is TGTGCCTGTGACACCTACCTAGGGGATACGGCCGATAAACTCATCTTT. Protein product: CACDTYLGDTADKLIF.

Turning to this clone: A far larger clone is a single base away, which makes a read error likely. Other DNA sequences of this sample code for an identical CDR3. V and J are TRDV1 and TRDJ1; TRDD3 agrees at 12 bases. The J gene was not available in TCRdb and was assigned here by matching the DNA to germline segments. CDR1 and CDR2 (germline): TSWWSYY, QGS. CDR3 length: 24 residues. The CDR3 loop reads CALGPPPPSSTSYWGIHYTDKLIF. Written as DNA, the CDR3 is TGCGCTCTTGGGCCACCCCCTCCTTCCTCCACCTCCTACTGGGGGATACACTACACCGATAAACTCATCTTT.

This clone was detected only a few times. The protein that TCRdb holds for this DNA derives from a much larger clone and differs from the translated DNA at residue 5, which likely indicates a read error; the protein shown here is translated from the DNA. The chain is built from TRDV1 and TRDJ1, with 13 positions matching TRDD3. The J gene, not given by TCRdb, was assigned here from a germline match of the nucleotide sequence. This CDR3 is 25 amino acids long. V was pared by 5 bases and J by 2 bases, with 32 bases of the junction left unmatched. Germline V gene data show CDR1 as TSWWSYY and CDR2 as QGS. The CDR3 sequence: CALGKPFPYLRTGGYAFRRTDKLIF. In DNA form, the CDR3 reads TGTGCTCTTGGGAAACCGTTTCCTTACCTACGTACTGGGGGATACGCCTTCCGTCGGACCGATAAACTCATCTTT.

There are a few counts of this clone. Only one base separates this from a far larger clonotype, so it likely reflects a read error. Distinct nucleotide sequences in the sample also encode this CDR3. The rearrangement uses TRDV1 and TRDJ1; 12 bases fit TRDD3. TCRdb lists no J gene, so it was determined here by aligning the DNA to germline. Germline values: CDR1 TSWWSYY, CDR2 QGS. J lost 0 bases, V lost 3 bases, and 23 bases had no gene match. CDR3 size: 23 residues. The CDR3 DNA is TGTGCTCTTGGGGAGCCGGCCAAGAGCAGAATGAACTGGGGGATACCGTACACCGATAAACTCATCTTT. It translates to CALGEPAKSRMNWGIPYTDKLIF.

This clone has just a few counts. The amino acid sequence in TCRdb belongs to a much larger clone and departs from this DNA's translation at residue 18, likely a sequencing read error; the sequence shown is translated from the DNA. This chain joins TRDV1 and TRDJ1, with TRDD3 matching over 7 bases. The J gene, missing from TCRdb, was assigned here through DNA to germline matching. The CDR3 contains 22 residues. The germline CDR1 and CDR2 sequences are TSWWSYY and QGS. The CDR3: CALFLRSLTGARILVHTGKLIF. The CDR3 DNA sequence: TGTGCTCTCTTTCTACGCTCCCTTACTGGGGCCCGAATCCTCGTTCACACCGGTAAACTCATCTTT.

To note about this clone: Given a far larger clone just one base away, this is likely a sequencing read error. Other nucleotide sequences from this sample produce the same CDR3. The chain has TRDV1 and TRDJ1; weak D call: TRDD3 (6 bases). TCRdb gives no J gene; it was assigned here by matching the DNA to germline. CDR3 length: 19 amino acids. V was trimmed by 2 bases and J by 9 bases, leaving 31 bases between them. Per germline, CDR1 TSWWSYY and CDR2 QGS. This CDR3 is CALGEFSKRFRTGFKELIF. The CDR3 DNA sequence: TGTGCTCTTGGGGAATTCTCTAAAAGATTCCGCACTGGGTTTAAGGAACTCATCTTT.

The sample holds many counts of this clone. The protein that TCRdb holds for this DNA derives from a much larger clone and differs from the translated DNA at residue 14, which likely indicates a read error; the protein shown here is translated from the DNA. V gene TRDV3 combines with J gene TRDJ1; 13 bases align to TRDD3. The CDR3 spans 18 residues. Germline CDR1 reads TVYSNPD; CDR2 reads GDNSRS (reference sequence). V shed 2 bases and J 7 bases; nucleotides not matched to a gene: 19. The CDR3 DNA follows: TGTGCCTTTCCTTCCCCTTGCGTACTGGGGGATACGCAGGGTAAACTCATCTTT. Translating gives CAFPSPCVLGDTQGKLIF.

As concerns this clone: The protein TCRdb lists belongs to a much larger clone and differs from this DNA's translation at residue 12, which points to a read error; the protein shown is made from the DNA. The chain carries TRDV2 and TRDJ1; D may be TRDD3 (6 bases). No J gene was available from TCRdb, and it was assigned here by a germline match of the DNA. Trimming shortened V by 0 bases and J by 1 base, and 26 bases separated the two germline ends. The CDR3 runs 20 residues. Germline loops: CDR1 GEAIGNYY, CDR2 EKD. CDR3 protein: CACDTEGSRNWEIRTDKLIF. The CDR3 DNA is TGTGCCTGTGACACCGAGGGGTCCAGGAACTGGGAGATACGCACCGATAAACTCATCTTT.

Many counts were recorded for this clone. The chain is built from TRDV2 and TRDJ2; D perhaps matches TRDD3 (6 bases). As TCRdb names no J gene, one was assigned here on the basis of a DNA match to germline. CDR1 is GEAIGNYY and CDR2 is EKD in the germline V gene. This CDR3 comprises 19 residues. Trimming took 1 base from V and 1 from J, leaving 21 bases between them. The chain's CDR3 is CACDTLGRDRDNLTAQLFF. CDR3 DNA sequence: TGTGCCTGTGACACTCTGGGGAGGGACCGAGACAATTTGACAGCACAACTCTTCTTT.

In this sample, this clone turned up a few times. A far larger clone is one nucleotide away, so this likely arose from a read error. The identical CDR3 is also encoded by other nucleotide sequences in the sample. The V gene is TRDV1, the J gene TRDJ1, with a possible D match to TRDD3 (6 bases). In the absence of a J gene in TCRdb, the DNA was matched to germline to assign it here. CDR3 size: 19 residues. CDR1 and CDR2 from the germline V gene are TSWWSYY and QGS. CDR3 DNA: TGCGCTCTTGGGGAATGTAGGGACCCATGGGGGGCCAACACCGATAAACTCATCTTT. This translates into CALGECRDPWGANTDKLIF.

This clone was recorded at least ten times. V usage is TRDV1 and J usage is TRDJ1; 8 nucleotides match TRDD3. CDR1 is TSWWSYY, CDR2 QGS, per germline. This CDR3 spans 28 amino acids. Trimming removed 2 bases from V and 0 bases from J; junction bases left unmatched: 41. For the CDR3, the DNA is TGTGCTCTTGGGGAATATTCTCCCCGGTCCGGCCTAGCGTTTCGCCTCCTGGGGGACAATCCCTACACCGATAAACTCATCTTT. It yields the protein CALGEYSPRSGLAFRLLGDNPYTDKLIF.

This clone occurred a few times. The protein TCRdb lists belongs to a much larger clone and differs from this DNA's translation at residue 11, which points to a read error; the protein shown is made from the DNA. The V and J genes are TRDV2 and TRDJ1, with 10 nucleotides matching TRDD3. After removal of 3 bases from V and 1 base from J, the junction contained 13 bases not matched to a gene. The CDR3 has 18 residues. In germline, CDR1 is GEAIGNYY, CDR2 EKD. The CDR3 sequence is CACDGSTGGSVPTDKLIF. The DNA for the CDR3 is TGTGCCTGTGACGGGAGTACTGGGGGATCCGTCCCCACCGATAAACTCATCTTT.